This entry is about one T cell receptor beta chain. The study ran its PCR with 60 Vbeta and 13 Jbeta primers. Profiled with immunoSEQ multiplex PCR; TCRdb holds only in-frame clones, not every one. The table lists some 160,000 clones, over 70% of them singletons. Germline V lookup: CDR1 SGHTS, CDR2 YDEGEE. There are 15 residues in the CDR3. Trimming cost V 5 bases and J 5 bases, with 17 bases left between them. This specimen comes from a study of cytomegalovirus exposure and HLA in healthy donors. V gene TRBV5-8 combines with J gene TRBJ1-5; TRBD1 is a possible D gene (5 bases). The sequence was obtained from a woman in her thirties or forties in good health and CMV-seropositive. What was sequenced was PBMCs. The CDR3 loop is CASRGGAQAHQPQHF. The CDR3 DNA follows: TGTGCCAGCAGAGGCGGGGCCCAGGCACATCAGCCCCAGCATTTT.